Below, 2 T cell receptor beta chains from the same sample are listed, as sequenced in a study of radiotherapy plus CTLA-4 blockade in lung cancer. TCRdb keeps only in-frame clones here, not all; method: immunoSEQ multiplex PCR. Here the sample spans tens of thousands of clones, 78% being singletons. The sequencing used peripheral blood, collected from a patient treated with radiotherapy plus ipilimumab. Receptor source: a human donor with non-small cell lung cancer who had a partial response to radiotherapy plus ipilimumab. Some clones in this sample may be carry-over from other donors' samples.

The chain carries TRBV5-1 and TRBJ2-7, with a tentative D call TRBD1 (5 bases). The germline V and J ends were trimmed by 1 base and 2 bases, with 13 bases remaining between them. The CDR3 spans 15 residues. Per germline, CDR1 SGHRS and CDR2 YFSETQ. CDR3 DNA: TGCGCCAGCAGCTTGATCCCCCAGGGTGCCTACGAGCAGTACTTC. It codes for CASSLIPQGAYEQYF.

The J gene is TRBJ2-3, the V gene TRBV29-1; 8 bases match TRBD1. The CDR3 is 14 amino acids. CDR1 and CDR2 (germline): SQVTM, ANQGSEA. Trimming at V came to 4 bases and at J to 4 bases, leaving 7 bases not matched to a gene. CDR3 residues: CSVATRTGPDTQYF. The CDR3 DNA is TGCAGCGTTGCCACCCGGACAGGGCCAGATACGCAGTATTTT.